This T cell receptor beta chain was observed in a study of blood T cells in healthy people across ages. Per sample, a minimum of 7 million PBMCs were isolated. The second PCR ran about 6 to 11 cycles with a sample-barcoded 5' primer and J-beta primers. A template-switch adaptor with 12 random nucleotides tagged each cDNA molecule. TCRdb analysed the 5' RACE reads with MiXCR anew, one entry per CDR3 protein. The table has 750,000 to 850,000 distinct CDR3 sequences, more than 20% seen once; the top ten hold 3.7%. A few counts support this clonotype. CDR1 SGHRS and CDR2 YFSETQ come from the germline V gene. The CDR3 contains 14 residues. With 4 bases removed from V and 6 bases from J, the gap between germline ends came to 14 bases. These data were also reused for a study on T cells of mothers and their children. In that study: Whatever RNA was extracted went entirely into cDNA synthesis, at roughly 1.6 ug per 15 ul. Maternal samples each gave over 9 million TCR beta CDR3 reads, and child samples approximately 3 million each.

The V gene is TRBV5-1, the J gene TRBJ2-1; D gene unclear. Sequencing was carried out using blood. The clonotype comes from a boy younger than 18 in good health. The CDR3 DNA is TGCGCCAGCAGCACGCTTAGGGCCGCCAATGAGCAGTTCTTC. This codes for CASSTLRAANEQFF.